The rows below give T cell receptor beta chains drawn from one sample of a study of monozygotic twins with inflammatory bowel disease. TCRdb re-called the 5' RACE reads; one entry per CDR3 protein, DNA not given. This sample lists over 200,000 distinct CDR3 sequences; its ten largest clones have 1.5% to 2%. The sequencing sample was made of blood. Receptors were obtained from a human donor with ulcerative colitis or Crohn's disease, or a healthy co-twin of an affected twin (not recorded which). CDR3s include the opening cysteine and the closing phenylalanine or tryptophan.

cdr3_length,v_call,j_call,cdr3_aa
14,TRBV4-2,TRBJ1-1,CASSKTDMNTEAFF
16,TRBV5-1,TRBJ2-3,CASSLGRGMGTDTQYF
13,TRBV6-2/TRBV6-3,TRBJ2-7,CASSYRLIYEQYF
13,TRBV20-1,TRBJ2-3,CSAVITSTDTQYF
16,TRBV19,TRBJ2-1,CASSGISGNSYNEQFF
14,TRBV2,TRBJ2-7,CASRLQAGLAEQYF
18,TRBV19,TRBJ1-2,CASSIEFWGEVPFDGYTF
12,TRBV20-1,TRBJ2-5,CSANGSGETQYF
16,TRBV5-6,TRBJ2-2,CASIPRGLANTGELFF
14,TRBV12-3/TRBV12-4,TRBJ2-2,CASTPSGYTGELFF
16,TRBV5-1,TRBJ1-1,CASSLEDRGQVREAFF
15,TRBV19,TRBJ2-1,CASSPLVFSYNEQFF
14,TRBV9,TRBJ1-2,CASSFDRGLYGYTF
15,TRBV5-1,TRBJ2-3,CASSLLGGWADTQYF
14,TRBV3-1,TRBJ2-1,CASSPLAGGEAQFF
18,TRBV4-1,TRBJ2-2,CASSRTRTGYASTGELFF
14,TRBV24-1,TRBJ2-2,CATRGDRGGGELFF
15,TRBV4-2,TRBJ1-4,CASSHPISGTEKLFF
14,TRBV7-9,TRBJ1-4,CASSLRTSAEKLFF
15,TRBV5-4,TRBJ2-3,CASSGLAVNTDTQYF
12,TRBV12-3/TRBV12-4,TRBJ1-5,CASSSRYQPQHF
16,TRBV20-1,TRBJ2-5,CSASPSGTSGSETQYF
16,TRBV28,TRBJ1-5,CASTRGGAEGNQPQHF
14,TRBV24-1,TRBJ2-1,CATSDPGLTNEQFF
16,TRBV29-1,TRBJ2-1,CSVLVRLARRYNEQFF
13,TRBV7-9,TRBJ2-5,CASGDLAGETQYF
16,TRBV10-1,TRBJ2-3,CASSEWSGASTDTQYF
17,TRBV5-1,TRBJ2-6,CASSLGGLNSGANVLTF
14,TRBV5-1,TRBJ2-1,CASSFGQGGNEQFF
17,TRBV13,TRBJ1-6,CASSLGGGRDQGGPLHF
15,TRBV10-3,TRBJ2-7,CAIRDDRGAGYEQYF
11,TRBV7-9,TRBJ1-2,CASSFTYGYTF
14,TRBV20-1,TRBJ2-7,CSVSADRNSYEQYF
15,TRBV5-1,TRBJ1-2,CASSAGLGANYGYTF
19,TRBV4-1,TRBJ1-3,CASGQGNGFRDRGGNTIYF
15,TRBV7-2,TRBJ1-2,CASSLDDGSYYGYTF
12,TRBV29-1,TRBJ1-1,CSASLWGAEAFF
15,TRBV20-1,TRBJ2-4,CSAQFPGGRWNIQYF
15,TRBV19,TRBJ2-7,CASSTTGTGGYEQYF
12,TRBV4-2,TRBJ2-3,CASSRDVDSQYF
15,TRBV29-1,TRBJ2-1,CSVVMGRAAYNEQFF
14,TRBV5-4,TRBJ1-4,CASSSAGSNEKLFF
13,TRBV29-1,TRBJ1-5,CSVVMTEGQPQHF
13,TRBV7-6,TRBJ2-5,CASSYRQQETQYF
14,TRBV5-1,TRBJ1-1,CASSLAPGNSEAFF
15,TRBV5-1,TRBJ1-6,CASSLGRPLNSPLHF
15,TRBV4-1,TRBJ1-1,CASSQGGGTRLEAFF
11,TRBV11-2,TRBJ1-6,CASSLGSLLHF
17,TRBV5-1,TRBJ1-1,CASSAGDLRLGNTEAFF
13,TRBV20-1,TRBJ2-7,CSARRQGTNEQYF
16,TRBV5-1,TRBJ2-2,CASSLGDRENTGELFF
14,TRBV5-1,TRBJ2-3,CASSLDEGTDTQYF